The 14 T cell receptor beta chains below all came from one sample that was sequenced in a study of T cell clones after liver transplantation. Method: immunoSEQ multiplex PCR; TCRdb's copy keeps in-frame clones and lacks some. The data contain roughly 97,000 clones, about 81% of them singletons. The specimen was CD4+ T cells from blood, collected before liver transplant. All receptors derive from a human donor who received a liver transplant.

V usage is TRBV7-3 and J usage is TRBJ2-3; D is undetermined. The CDR3 runs to 14 residues. The germline V gene has CDR1 SGHTA and CDR2 FQGTGA. V dropped 7 bases and J dropped 1 base, with 12 bases sitting between them. This CDR3 reads CASTLGPGTDTQYF. The CDR3 bases are TGTGCCAGCACCTTGGGTCCTGGCACAGATACGCAGTATTTT.

The rearrangement joins TRBV28 to TRBJ2-5, with 7 bases that match TRBD1. The CDR3 covers 14 residues. The germline V gene has CDR1 MDHEN and CDR2 SYDVKM. J gave up 2 bases and V 5 bases, and 5 bases lay outside the gene matches. CDR3 coding DNA: TGTGCCAGCAGTACCCGACAGGGACAAGAGACCCAGTACTTC. Translating gives CASSTRQGQETQYF.

V usage is TRBV30 and J usage is TRBJ2-1; D may be TRBD1 (6 bases). Germline CDR1 reads GTSNPN; CDR2 reads SVGIG (reference sequence). V was trimmed by 4 bases and J by 1 base, leaving 17 bases between them. The CDR3 covers 16 residues. CDR3 sequence reads: CAWNKQTGGSYNEQFF. The CDR3 DNA follows: TGTGCCTGGAACAAACAGACAGGTGGTTCCTACAATGAGCAGTTCTTC.

The chain couples TRBV2 to TRBJ2-5; possibly TRBD2 for D (6 bases). Trimming left V 3 bases short and J 1 base short, with 12 bases between. CDR1 and CDR2 from the germline V gene are SNHLY and FYNNEI. This CDR3 region has 15 residues. CDR3 in amino acids: CASSDERTTQETQYF. The CDR3, as DNA: TGTGCCAGCAGTGACGAACGGACTACCCAAGAGACCCAGTACTTC. The full variable domain, completed using reference TRBV2 and TRBJ2-5, is EPEVTQTPSHQVTQMGQEVILRCVPISNHLYFYWYRQILGQKVEFLVSFYNNEISEKSEIFDDQFSVERPDGSNFTLKIRSTKLEDSAMYFCASSDERTTQETQYFGPGTRLLVL.

The rearrangement links TRBV5-4 to TRBJ2-5, with 8 bases identical to TRBD1. The V gene end was trimmed by 4 bases and the J gene end by 11 bases; junction bases not matched to a gene: 10. This CDR3 spans 13 amino acids. Germline CDR1 reads SGHNT; CDR2 reads YYREEE (reference sequence). The CDR3 DNA sequence: TGTGCCAGCAGCACGCCAGGGGGCCGCGGGCAGTACTTC. Translation gives CASSTPGGRGQYF.

In the case of this clone: The sample carries other DNA sequences with the same CDR3. For the CDR3, the DNA is TGTGCCAGCAGCCCTCGGACTAGCGGGAGTTACGAGCAGTACTTC. It yields the protein CASSPRTSGSYEQYF. The V gene is TRBV11-2, the J gene TRBJ2-7; 13 nucleotides line up with TRBD2. CDR1 is SGHAT and CDR2 is FQNNGV in the germline V gene. The V gene end was trimmed by 5 bases and the J gene end by 4 bases; junction bases not matched to a gene: 5. This CDR3 is built from 15 residues.

The chain joins TRBV9 to TRBJ1-5, with 7 bases identical to TRBD1. Germline values: CDR1 SGDLS, CDR2 YYNGEE. With V trimmed by 4 bases and J by 4 bases, 5 bases remained unmatched. This CDR3 spans 14 amino acids. CDR3 sequence: CASSPGTVNQPQHF. Written as DNA, the CDR3 is TGTGCCAGCAGCCCCGGGACAGTAAATCAGCCCCAGCATTTT.

This chain links TRBV7-9 with TRBJ2-5, with TRBD2 as a possible D gene (6 bases). Germline V CDR1 and CDR2: SEHNR, FQNEAQ (reference sequence). The CDR3 contains 13 residues. The V and J ends lost 1 base and 4 bases respectively, with 7 bases between them. This CDR3 is CASSLVAVETQYF. As DNA, the CDR3 is TGTGCCAGCAGCTTAGTAGCGGTAGAGACCCAGTACTTC.

This chain connects TRBV23-1 to TRBJ1-1; 7 nucleotides align to TRBD1. TRBV23-1 is annotated as an ORF whose role is uncertain. The CDR3 is 11 residues long. The ends lost 7 bases at V and 7 bases at J; junction bases unmatched: 3. For the CDR3, the DNA is TGCGCCAGCAAGGGGGCGGGTGAAGCTTTCTTT. The encoded protein is CASKGAGEAFF.

The V gene is TRBV7-9, the J gene TRBJ2-7; TRBD1 aligns across 9 bases. The germline CDR1 and CDR2 sequences are SEHNR and FQNEAQ (reference sequence). The CDR3 is 14 amino acids. With 5 bases clipped from V and 4 bases from J, the junction kept 6 bases outside the gene matches. The CDR3 sequence is CASSGTGKSYEQYF. CDR3 sequence (DNA): TGTGCCAGCAGCGGGACAGGGAAGAGTTACGAGCAGTACTTC.

This clone has a single count. This CDR3 reads CSVGQGSWTEAFF. CDR3 DNA sequence: TGCAGCGTCGGACAGGGAAGTTGGACTGAAGCTTTCTTT. J is TRBJ1-1 and V is TRBV29-1; 8 nucleotides line up with TRBD1. Trimming removed 6 bases from V and 5 bases from J; junction bases left unmatched: 8. The CDR3 spans 13 residues. CDR1 SQVTM and CDR2 ANQGSEA come from the germline V gene.

The genes are TRBV5-8 and TRBJ1-2, with TRBD1 matching 7 bases. The CDR3 totals 15 residues. J gave up 2 bases and V 4 bases, and 8 bases lay outside the gene matches. From germline, CDR1 is SGHTS and CDR2 YDEGEE. The CDR3 DNA sequence: TGTGCCAGCAGCACGGGACAGAGAACCAACTATGGCTACACCTTC. Its translation is CASSTGQRTNYGYTF.

This chain uses TRBV27 with TRBJ2-6, with D possibly being TRBD1 or TRBD2 (6 bases each). Trimming cost V 0 bases and J 2 bases, with 8 bases left between them. The CDR3 is 16 residues long. The germline V gene has CDR1 MNHEY and CDR2 SMNVEV (reference sequence). The CDR3 nucleotides are TGTGCCAGCAGTTTATCAGGGGGGCCTGGGGCCAACGTCCTGACTTTC. Translating gives CASSLSGGPGANVLTF.

V is TRBV5-1 and J is TRBJ2-5; 8 bases map to TRBD1. The CDR3 sequence is 17 residues long. Per the germline V gene, CDR1 is SGHRS and CDR2 is YFSETQ. The trim removed 4 bases at V and 5 bases at J, leaving 16 bases unmatched. The CDR3 nucleotides read TGCGCCAGCAGCCCGTTCCCCCCCGGACAGGGATGGGAGACCCAGTACTTC. This sequence encodes CASSPFPPGQGWETQYF.